This section outlines one T cell receptor beta chain sequence together with its context. Trimming cost V 5 bases and J 9 bases, with 16 bases left between them. The CDR3 has 14 amino acids. The germline gives CDR1 SGHTA, CDR2 FQGTGA. Authors' data handling: Estimation of nucleated cell counts was performed using reference gene primer amplification. Produced via immunoSEQ multiplex PCR; TCRdb's table is partial and in-frame only. V and J calls and clone size are given by that table; D and trimming were obtained from the DNA. This table has around 50,000 clones, around 73% appearing once. The data are from a study of blood T cell repertoires in COVID-19. Study-level background: Sample material is recorded as cDNA or gDNA derived from T cells, B-cell-depleted T cells, or PBMCs.

The receptor comes from a woman between 50 and 59 years old with acute COVID-19. The sequenced sample consisted of PBMCs or T cells enriched from blood (not recorded which). The gene calls are TRBV7-3 and TRBJ2-2, with a tentative D call TRBD2 (5 bases). The CDR3 loop reads CASSPHPGGWELFF. The CDR3 DNA reads as TGTGCCAGCAGCCCTCATCCAGGAGGTTGGGAGCTGTTTTTT.